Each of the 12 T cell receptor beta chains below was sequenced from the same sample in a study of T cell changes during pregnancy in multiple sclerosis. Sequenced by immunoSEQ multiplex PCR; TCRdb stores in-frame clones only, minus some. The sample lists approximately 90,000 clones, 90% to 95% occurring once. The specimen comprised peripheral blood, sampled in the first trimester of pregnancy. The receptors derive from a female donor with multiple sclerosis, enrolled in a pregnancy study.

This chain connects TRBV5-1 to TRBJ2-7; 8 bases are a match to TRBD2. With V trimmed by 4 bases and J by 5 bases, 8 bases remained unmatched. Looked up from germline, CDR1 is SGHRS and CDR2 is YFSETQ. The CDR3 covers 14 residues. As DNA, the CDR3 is TGCGCCAGCAGCGATCCGGGACTAGTGAACGAGCAGTACTTC. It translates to CASSDPGLVNEQYF.

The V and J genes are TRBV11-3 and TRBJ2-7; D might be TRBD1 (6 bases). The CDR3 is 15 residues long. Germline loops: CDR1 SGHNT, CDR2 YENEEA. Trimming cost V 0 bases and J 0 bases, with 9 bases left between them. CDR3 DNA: TGTGCCAGCAGCTTAGACCTGGACAGCTCCTACGAGCAGTACTTC. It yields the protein CASSLDLDSSYEQYF.

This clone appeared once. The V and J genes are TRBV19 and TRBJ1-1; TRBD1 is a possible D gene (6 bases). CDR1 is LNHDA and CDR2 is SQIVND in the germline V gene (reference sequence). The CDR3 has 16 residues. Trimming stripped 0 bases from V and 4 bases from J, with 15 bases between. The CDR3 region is CASSIEESRGGTEAFF. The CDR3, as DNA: TGTGCCAGTAGTATAGAAGAGTCAAGAGGGGGCACTGAAGCTTTCTTT.

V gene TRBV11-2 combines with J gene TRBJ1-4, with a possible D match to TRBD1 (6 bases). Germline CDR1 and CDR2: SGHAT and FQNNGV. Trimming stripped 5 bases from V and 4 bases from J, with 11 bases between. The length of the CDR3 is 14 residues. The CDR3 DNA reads TGTGCCAGCAGCAAATACAGGGATAATGAAAAACTGTTTTTT. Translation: CASSKYRDNEKLFF.

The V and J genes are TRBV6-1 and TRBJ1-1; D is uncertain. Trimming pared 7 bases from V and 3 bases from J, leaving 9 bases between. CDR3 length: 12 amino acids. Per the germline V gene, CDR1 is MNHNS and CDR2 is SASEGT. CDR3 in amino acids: CASKSRDTEAFF. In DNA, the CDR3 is TGTGCCAGCAAATCTCGGGACACTGAAGCTTTCTTT.

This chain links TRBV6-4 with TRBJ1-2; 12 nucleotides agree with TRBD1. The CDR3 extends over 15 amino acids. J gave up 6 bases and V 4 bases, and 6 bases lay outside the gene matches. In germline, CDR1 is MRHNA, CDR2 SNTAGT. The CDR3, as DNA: TGTGCCAGCAGTGCCGGGGGACAGGGGGCCGATGGCTACACCTTC. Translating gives CASSAGGQGADGYTF.

As DNA, the CDR3 is TGTGCCTGGAGTGTAGTTACAATTGCCGGGGAGCTGTTTTTT. Translation: CAWSVVTIAGELFF. The rearrangement joins TRBV30 to TRBJ2-2; D is unresolved. CDR3 length: 14 residues. Looked up from germline, CDR1 is GTSNPN and CDR2 is SVGIG (reference sequence). The V and J ends lost 0 bases and 6 bases respectively, with 11 bases between them.

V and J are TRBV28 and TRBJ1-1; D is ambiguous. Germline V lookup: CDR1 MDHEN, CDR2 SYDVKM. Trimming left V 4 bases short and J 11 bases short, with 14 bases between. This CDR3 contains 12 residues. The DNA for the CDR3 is TGTGCCAGCAGTTCTTTTGGCCCTGGCGCTTTCTTT. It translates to CASSSFGPGAFF. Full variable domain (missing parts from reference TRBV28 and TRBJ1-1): DVKVTQSSRYLVKRTGEKVFLECVQDMDHENMFWYRQDPGLGLRLIYFSYDVKMKEKGDIPEGYSVSREKKERFSLILESASTNQTSMYLCASSSFGPGAFFGQGTRLTVV.

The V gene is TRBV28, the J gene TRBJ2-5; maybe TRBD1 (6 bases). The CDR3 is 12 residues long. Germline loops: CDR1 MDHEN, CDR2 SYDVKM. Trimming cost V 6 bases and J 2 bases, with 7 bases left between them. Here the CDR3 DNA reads TGTGCCAGCAGCCAGGGGCAAGAGACCCAGTACTTC. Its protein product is CASSQGQETQYF. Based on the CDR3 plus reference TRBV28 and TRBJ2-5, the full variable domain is DVKVTQSSRYLVKRTGEKVFLECVQDMDHENMFWYRQDPGLGLRLIYFSYDVKMKEKGDIPEGYSVSREKKERFSLILESASTNQTSMYLCASSQGQETQYFGPGTRLLVL.

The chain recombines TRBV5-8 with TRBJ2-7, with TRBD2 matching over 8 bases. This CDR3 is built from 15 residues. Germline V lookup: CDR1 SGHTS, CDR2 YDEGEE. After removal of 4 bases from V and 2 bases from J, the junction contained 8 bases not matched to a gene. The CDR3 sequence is CASSNSGTSPYEQYF. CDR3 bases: TGTGCCAGCAGCAATAGCGGGACTTCTCCCTACGAGCAGTACTTC. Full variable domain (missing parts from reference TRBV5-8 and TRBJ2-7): EAGVTQSPTHLIKTRGQQATLRCSPISGHTSVYWYQQALGLGLQFLLWYDEGEERNRGNFPPRFSGRQFPNYSSELNVNALELEDSALYLCASSNSGTSPYEQYFGPGTRLTVT.

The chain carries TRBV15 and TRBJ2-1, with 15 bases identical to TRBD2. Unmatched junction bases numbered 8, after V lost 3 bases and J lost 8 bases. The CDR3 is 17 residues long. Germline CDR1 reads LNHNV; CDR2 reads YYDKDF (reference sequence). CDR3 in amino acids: CATSSPGLAGGPYEQFF. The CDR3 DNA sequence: TGTGCCACCAGCAGCCCTGGACTAGCGGGAGGGCCGTATGAGCAGTTCTTC.

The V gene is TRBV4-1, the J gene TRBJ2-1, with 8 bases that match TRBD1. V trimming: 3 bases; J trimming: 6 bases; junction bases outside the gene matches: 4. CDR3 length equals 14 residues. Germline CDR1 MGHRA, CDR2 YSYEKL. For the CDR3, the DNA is TGCGCCAGCAGCCACGGGACAGGTCTCAATGAGCAGTTCTTC. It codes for CASSHGTGLNEQFF.